The T cell receptor (beta chain) described here comes from a study of cytotoxic CD8 clonotypes in ibrutinib-treated CLL. The study, taken as a whole, reports: Clonality increased at ibrutinib response and stayed stable in sustained remission. At progression, however, it fell back toward baseline.

Depth targeted 1 in 200,000 to 1 in 1 million T cells, averaging approximately 10x coverage per clonotype. Some clones are missing from TCRdb's copy, which holds only in-frame ones; the method was immunoSEQ multiplex PCR. The sample records 55,000 to 80,000 clones, around three fifths being singletons. Library input was approximately 2.1 micrograms of DNA from cryopreserved PBMCs. CDR1 and CDR2 from the germline V gene are MNHEY and SMNVEV (reference sequence). Trimming shortened V by 1 base and J by 3 bases, and 14 bases separated the two germline ends. The CDR3 covers 16 residues. This clone was counted ten times or more. The antigen is unknown.

This clonotype was sampled from a human donor with chronic lymphocytic leukemia. The gene calls are TRBV27 and TRBJ2-3; no clear D gene. The material sequenced was PBMCs, taken after 12 months of ibrutinib treatment. CDR3 region: CASSLFSSTRTDTQYF. Here the CDR3 DNA reads TGTGCCAGCAGTTTATTCTCTAGTACAAGGACAGATACGCAGTATTTT.